Shown below are 17 T cell receptor beta chains from a single sample sequenced in a study of immune cell composition in non-small cell lung cancer. This table comes from immunoSEQ multiplex PCR, and its TCRdb copy is limited to in-frame clones, with some not included. This sample carries about 4,900 clones, roughly 72% of them seen once, and the ten largest clones take roughly a tenth. Sequencing was carried out using lung tumor tissue. These receptors all stem from a human donor with non-small cell lung cancer.

This CDR3 is CASSSSGGRVGEQYF. In nucleotides, the CDR3 is TGTGCCAGCAGCTCAAGTGGCGGGAGGGTGGGTGAGCAGTACTTC. The chain links TRBV7-2 to TRBJ2-7; 9 bases fit TRBD2. J lost 7 bases, V lost 4 bases, and 11 bases had no gene match. The CDR3 runs to 15 residues. The germline V gene has CDR1 SGHTA and CDR2 FQGNSA.

The chain recombines TRBV6-6 with TRBJ1-1; 7 nucleotides match TRBD1. The germline gives CDR1 MNHNY, CDR2 SVGAGI (reference sequence). CDR3 length: 14 amino acids. With 2 bases clipped from V and 2 bases from J, the junction kept 2 bases outside the gene matches. CDR3 nucleotides: TGTGCCAGCAGTTACGGGACAGCTAACACTGAAGCTTTCTTT. Protein sequence: CASSYGTANTEAFF.

This chain links TRBV7-9 with TRBJ2-2, with TRBD1 matching 8 bases. The CDR3 consists of 15 residues. The V gene end was trimmed by 1 base and the J gene end by 5 bases; junction bases not matched to a gene: 3. The germline CDR1 and CDR2 sequences are SEHNR and FQNEAQ (reference sequence). For the CDR3, the DNA is TGTGCCAGCAGCTTAGGACAGGGGAGTACCGGGGAGCTGTTTTTT. Translation gives CASSLGQGSTGELFF.

The chain links TRBV5-4 to TRBJ2-1; TRBD2 aligns across 10 bases. The junction had 7 bases not matched to a gene; V was cut back by 2 bases and J by 8 bases. Germline lookup yields CDR1 SGHNT and CDR2 YYREEE (reference sequence). The length of the CDR3 is 15 residues. CDR3 amino acids: CASSLGQRGGDEQFF. CDR3 DNA: TGTGCCAGCAGCTTAGGCCAGCGGGGGGGCGATGAGCAGTTCTTC.

For this clone: The junction differs from germline at one of its ends, possibly a read error. V gene TRBV2 combines with J gene TRBJ1-2, with D perhaps matching TRBD1 (6 bases). The germline V gene has CDR1 SNHLY and CDR2 FYNNEI. The CDR3 loop spans 14 amino acids. The CDR3 sequence is CASSDAGTKTFSVF. In DNA, the CDR3 is TGTGCCAGCAGTGACGCCGGGACAAAAACATTCTCCGTCTTC.

The sample holds a few counts of this clone. The rearrangement uses TRBV10-1 and TRBJ1-1, with TRBD1 matching over 7 bases. CDR1 WNHNN and CDR2 SYGVQD come from the germline V gene (reference sequence). J gave up 4 bases and V 2 bases, and 22 bases lay outside the gene matches. This CDR3 spans 20 amino acids. The CDR3 nucleotides read TGCGCCAGCAGTGAGACAACTTCGAGGGGGCGCCGAGGACGAGGCACTGAAGCTTTCTTT. Protein sequence: CASSETTSRGRRGRGTEAFF.

The rearrangement joins TRBV7-6 to TRBJ2-6, with D uncertain. Germline CDR1 SGHVS, CDR2 FNYEAQ. Trimming took off 1 base at V and 0 bases at J, with 7 bases between the two ends. The CDR3 is 16 amino acids. CDR3 coding DNA: TGTGCCAGCAGCTTAGATCCTCCCTCTGGGGCCAACGTCCTGACTTTC. The encoded protein is CASSLDPPSGANVLTF.

The chain couples TRBV5-1 to TRBJ2-7, with 8 bases identical to TRBD2. Germline V gene data show CDR1 as SGHRS and CDR2 as YFSETQ. CDR3 length: 14 amino acids. J lost 5 bases, V lost 5 bases, and 9 bases had no gene match. CDR3 protein: CASRRAGVNDEQYF. As DNA, the CDR3 is TGCGCCAGCAGAAGAGCGGGAGTTAACGACGAGCAGTACTTC.

The V gene is TRBV29-1, the J gene TRBJ2-7, with 12 bases aligning to TRBD2. Germline V gene lookup returns CDR1 SQVTM and CDR2 ANQGSEA. The CDR3 length is 15 residues. After removal of 3 bases from V and 0 bases from J, the junction contained 3 bases not matched to a gene. Here the CDR3 DNA reads TGCAGCGTTGAGAGGACTAGCGGGGTCTCCTACGAGCAGTACTTC. Protein product: CSVERTSGVSYEQYF.

The sample holds a few counts of this clone. For the CDR3, the DNA is TGTGCCTGTGGACAGGGCTACGAGCAGTACTTC. This sequence encodes CACGQGYEQYF. The chain couples TRBV30 to TRBJ2-7, with 8 bases aligning to TRBD1. This CDR3 is 11 amino acids long. V lost 6 bases and J lost 3; bases outside the gene matches: 1. Germline-derived CDR1 and CDR2 are GTSNPN and SVGIG (reference sequence).

J is TRBJ2-1 and V is TRBV19, with 8 bases matching TRBD2. Germline V CDR1 and CDR2: LNHDA, SQIVND (reference sequence). The CDR3 sequence is 15 residues long. Trimming at V came to 6 bases and at J to 1 base, leaving 5 bases not matched to a gene. The CDR3 DNA follows: TGTGCCAGTAGGATAACTAGCGGTTCCTACAATGAGCAGTTCTTC. Its protein is CASRITSGSYNEQFF.

The chain combines TRBV5-1 with TRBJ2-1; the match to TRBD2 covers 8 bases. Germline V gives CDR1 SGHRS, CDR2 YFSETQ. The CDR3 consists of 16 residues. V shed 3 bases and J 2 bases; nucleotides not matched to a gene: 7. For the CDR3, the DNA is TGCGCCAGCAGCTCAGACGGGAGGGCCGCCTACAATGAGCAGTTCTTC. Its translation: CASSSDGRAAYNEQFF.

The V and J genes are TRBV2 and TRBJ1-1, with 9 bases matching TRBD1. The J segment lost 5 bases and the V segment lost 6 bases, leaving 7 bases of the junction unmatched. Germline V gene sequence: CDR1 SNHLY, CDR2 FYNNEI. This CDR3 is built from 14 residues. The CDR3 reads CASRDRGMRTEAFF. The DNA for the CDR3 is TGTGCCAGCAGGGACAGGGGTATGAGAACTGAAGCTTTCTTT.

This clone was observed a single time. The chain recombines TRBV19 with TRBJ2-7; 8 positions agree with TRBD1. The CDR3 covers 13 residues. The trim removed 5 bases at V and 2 bases at J, leaving 2 bases unmatched. Germline V gene sequence: CDR1 LNHDA, CDR2 SQIVND (reference sequence). CDR3 nucleotide sequence: TGTGCCAGTAGTCCGGGACAGGCCTACGAGCAGTACTTC. Its translation: CASSPGQAYEQYF.

The chain uses TRBV7-9 and TRBJ2-5; D might be TRBD2 (5 bases). The germline gives CDR1 SEHNR, CDR2 FQNEAQ (reference sequence). With 3 bases removed from V and 4 bases from J, the gap between germline ends came to 12 bases. This CDR3 is 14 amino acids long. The CDR3 DNA sequence: TGTGCCAGCAGCTTGCATTCGGGGTTAGAGACCCAGTACTTC. Its translation is CASSLHSGLETQYF.

This chain joins TRBV7-2 and TRBJ2-7; D may be TRBD2 (6 bases). Trimming removed 1 base from V and 4 bases from J, with 14 bases in between. CDR1 SGHTA and CDR2 FQGNSA come from the germline V gene. The CDR3 covers 15 residues. In DNA, the CDR3 is TGTGCCAGCAGCTTAGAAGCGGGCGGTATTTACGAGCAGTACTTC. Protein product: CASSLEAGGIYEQYF.

In its sample, this clone was seen once. The chain uses TRBV7-9 and TRBJ2-5; D unresolved. The length of the CDR3 is 13 residues. Trimming took off 3 bases at V and 5 bases at J, with 10 bases between the two ends. Germline V gene data show CDR1 as SEHNR and CDR2 as FQNEAQ (reference sequence). This CDR3 is CASSFPGGETQYF. In DNA, the CDR3 is TGTGCCAGCAGCTTCCCGGGTGGGGAGACCCAGTACTTC.